The clone carrying this T cell receptor beta chain was detected only once. The source of the sample is a study of blood T cell repertoires in COVID-19. Method: immunoSEQ multiplex PCR; TCRdb's copy keeps in-frame clones and lacks some. The sample shows about 230,000 clones, 81% of them seen only once. The sequenced material came from peripheral blood. The clonotype was recovered from a woman of 80 years or more with acute or convalescent COVID-19.

The CDR3 nucleotides are TGTGCCAGCAGCAATTGGGACAGGGTAATGGTTTCGATCCAGTACTTC. Its protein product is CASSNWDRVMVSIQYF. The chain uses TRBV21-1 and TRBJ2-5; TRBD1, the D gene given by the table, was not confirmed from the DNA. TRBV21-1 constitutes a pseudogene. The CDR3 has 16 residues.